These 3 T cell receptor beta chains share one sample of origin, sequenced in a study of blood T cell repertoires in COVID-19. The repertoire was sequenced with immunoSEQ multiplex PCR; TCRdb's copy has only in-frame clones and lacks some. The sample contains some 300,000 clones, about 90% of which appear only once. Sequencing input: peripheral blood. Receptors originate from a woman in her fifties or sixties with COVID-19, enrolled during active disease.

The genes are TRBV19 and TRBJ1-1, with D uncertain. The germline gives CDR1 LNHDA, CDR2 SQIVND (reference sequence). V was trimmed by 2 bases and J by 5 bases, leaving 12 bases between them. The CDR3 contains 14 residues. As DNA, the CDR3 is TGTGCCAGTAGTATATCTGGGAGTGGTACTGAAGCTTTCTTT. Translation gives CASSISGSGTEAFF.

V gene TRBV5-1 combines with J gene TRBJ1-1; D perhaps matches TRBD1 (6 bases). The germline V and J ends were trimmed by 4 bases and 5 bases, with 18 bases remaining between them. The CDR3 runs to 15 residues. Germline-derived CDR1 and CDR2 are SGHRS and YFSETQ. The CDR3 here is CASSPERGGGTEAFF. The CDR3 bases are TGCGCCAGCAGCCCCGAGAGGGGGGGAGGTACTGAAGCTTTCTTT.

The chain carries TRBV11-3 and TRBJ2-2; D gene uncertain. From germline, CDR1 is SGHNT and CDR2 YENEEA. This CDR3 is built from 16 residues. The V gene lost 0 bases and the J gene lost 0 bases, with 8 bases spanning the gap. DNA for the CDR3: TGTGCCAGCAGCTTAGATCGGGTGGCGAACACCGGGGAGCTGTTTTTT. It codes for CASSLDRVANTGELFF.